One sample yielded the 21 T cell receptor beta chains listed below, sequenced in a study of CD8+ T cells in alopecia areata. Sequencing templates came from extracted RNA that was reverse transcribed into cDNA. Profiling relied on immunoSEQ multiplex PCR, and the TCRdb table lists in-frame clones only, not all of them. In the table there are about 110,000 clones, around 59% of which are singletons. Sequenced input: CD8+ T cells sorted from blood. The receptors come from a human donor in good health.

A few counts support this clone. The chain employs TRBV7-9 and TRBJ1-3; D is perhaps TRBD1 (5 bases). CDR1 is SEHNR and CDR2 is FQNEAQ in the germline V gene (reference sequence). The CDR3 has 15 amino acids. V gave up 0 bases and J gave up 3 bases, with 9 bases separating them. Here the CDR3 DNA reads TGTGCCAGCAGCTTAGCCGGGGGAATTGGAAACACCATATATTTT. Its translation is CASSLAGGIGNTIYF.

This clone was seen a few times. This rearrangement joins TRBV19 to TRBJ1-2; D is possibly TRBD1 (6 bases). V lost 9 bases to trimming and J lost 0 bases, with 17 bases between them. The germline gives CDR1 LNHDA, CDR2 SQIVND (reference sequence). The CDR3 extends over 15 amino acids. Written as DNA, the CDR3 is TGTGCCAGCTCCCACGGGACACTATCTAACTATGGCTACACCTTC. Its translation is CASSHGTLSNYGYTF.

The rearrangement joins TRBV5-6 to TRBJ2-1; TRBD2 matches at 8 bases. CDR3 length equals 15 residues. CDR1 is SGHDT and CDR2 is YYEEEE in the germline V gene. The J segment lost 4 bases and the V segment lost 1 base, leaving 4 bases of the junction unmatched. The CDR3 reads CASSLYRGGYNEQFF. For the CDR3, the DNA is TGTGCCAGCAGCTTGTACCGGGGGGGATACAATGAGCAGTTCTTC.

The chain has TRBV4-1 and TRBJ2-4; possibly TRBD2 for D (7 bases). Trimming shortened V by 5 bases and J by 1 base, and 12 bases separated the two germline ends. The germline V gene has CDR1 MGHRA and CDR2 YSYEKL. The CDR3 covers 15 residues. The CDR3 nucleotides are TGCGCCAGCAGCGGGGGGGCTTGGGCCAAAAACATTCAGTACTTC. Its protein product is CASSGGAWAKNIQYF.

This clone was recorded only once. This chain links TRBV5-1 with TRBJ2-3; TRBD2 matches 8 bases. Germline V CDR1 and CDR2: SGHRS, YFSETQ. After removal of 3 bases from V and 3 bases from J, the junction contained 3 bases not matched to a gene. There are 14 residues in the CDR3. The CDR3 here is CASSSGGSTDTQYF. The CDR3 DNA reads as TGCGCCAGCAGCTCGGGGGGGTCGACAGATACGCAGTATTTT.

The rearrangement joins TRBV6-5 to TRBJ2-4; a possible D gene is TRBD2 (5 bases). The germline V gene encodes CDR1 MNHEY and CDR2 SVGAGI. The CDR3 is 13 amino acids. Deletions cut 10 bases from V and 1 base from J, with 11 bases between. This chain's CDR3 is CATPGEAKNIQYF. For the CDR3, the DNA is TGTGCCACCCCTGGGGAGGCCAAAAACATTCAGTACTTC.

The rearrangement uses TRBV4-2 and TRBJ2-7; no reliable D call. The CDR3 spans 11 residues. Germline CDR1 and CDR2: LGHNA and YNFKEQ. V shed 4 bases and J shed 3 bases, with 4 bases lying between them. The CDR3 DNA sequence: TGTGCCAGCAGCCTCGGCTACGAGCAGTACTTC. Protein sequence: CASSLGYEQYF.

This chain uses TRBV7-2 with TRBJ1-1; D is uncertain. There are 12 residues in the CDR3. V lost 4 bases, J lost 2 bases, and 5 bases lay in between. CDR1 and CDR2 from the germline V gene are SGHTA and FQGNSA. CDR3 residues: CASSYLNTEAFF. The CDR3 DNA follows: TGTGCCAGCAGCTACCTCAACACTGAAGCTTTCTTT.

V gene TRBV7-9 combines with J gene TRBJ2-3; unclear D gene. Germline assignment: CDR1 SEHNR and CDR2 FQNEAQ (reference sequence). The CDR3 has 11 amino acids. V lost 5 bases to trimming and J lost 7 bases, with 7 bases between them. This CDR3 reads CASSRRNTQYF. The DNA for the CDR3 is TGTGCCAGCAGCCGCAGGAATACGCAGTATTTT.

The CDR3 DNA sequence: TGCAGCGTTGGGACAGGGGGATCCTACGAGCAGTACTTC. This encodes CSVGTGGSYEQYF. The rearrangement links TRBV29-1 to TRBJ2-7; TRBD1 matches 10 bases. Trimming removed 4 bases from V and 1 base from J; junction bases left unmatched: 1. The CDR3 extends over 13 amino acids. Germline assignment: CDR1 SQVTM and CDR2 ANQGSEA.

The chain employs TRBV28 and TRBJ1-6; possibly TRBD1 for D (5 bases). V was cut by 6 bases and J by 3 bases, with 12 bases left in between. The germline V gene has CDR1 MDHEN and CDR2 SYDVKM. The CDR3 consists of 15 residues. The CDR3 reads CASSLGTGYNSPLHF. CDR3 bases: TGTGCCAGCAGCCTAGGGACGGGCTATAATTCACCCCTCCACTTT.

CDR3 sequence: CSVADNSHGYTF. CDR3 bases: TGCAGCGTTGCTGATAACAGCCATGGCTACACCTTC. This chain uses TRBV29-1 with TRBJ1-2; no reliable D call. The CDR3 has 12 amino acids. Deletions cut 4 bases from V and 6 bases from J, with 12 bases between. The germline V gene has CDR1 SQVTM and CDR2 ANQGSEA.

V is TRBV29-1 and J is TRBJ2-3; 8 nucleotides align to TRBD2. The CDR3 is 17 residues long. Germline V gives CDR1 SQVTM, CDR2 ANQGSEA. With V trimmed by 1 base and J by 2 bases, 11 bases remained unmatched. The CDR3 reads CSVEAITSGPYTDTQYF. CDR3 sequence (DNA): TGCAGCGTTGAAGCAATTACTAGCGGACCTTACACAGATACGCAGTATTTT.

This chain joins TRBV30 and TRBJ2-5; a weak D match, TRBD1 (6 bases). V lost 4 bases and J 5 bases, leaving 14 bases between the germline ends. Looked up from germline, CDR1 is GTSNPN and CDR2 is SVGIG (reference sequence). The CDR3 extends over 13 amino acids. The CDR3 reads CAWTLGGHETQYF. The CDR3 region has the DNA TGTGCCTGGACCTTAGGGGGTCACGAGACCCAGTACTTC.

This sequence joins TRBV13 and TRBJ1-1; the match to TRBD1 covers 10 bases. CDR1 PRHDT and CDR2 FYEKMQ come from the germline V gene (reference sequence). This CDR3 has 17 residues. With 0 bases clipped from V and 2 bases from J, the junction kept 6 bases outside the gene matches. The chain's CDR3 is CASSLGTGTGVNTEAFF. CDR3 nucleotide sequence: TGTGCCAGCAGCTTAGGTACCGGGACAGGGGTAAACACTGAAGCTTTCTTT. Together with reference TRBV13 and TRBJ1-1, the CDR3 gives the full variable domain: AAGVIQSPRHLIKEKRETATLKCYPIPRHDTVYWYQQGPGQDPQFLISFYEKMQSDKGSIPDRFSAQQFSDYHSELNMSSLELGDSALYFCASSLGTGTGVNTEAFFGQGTRLTVV.

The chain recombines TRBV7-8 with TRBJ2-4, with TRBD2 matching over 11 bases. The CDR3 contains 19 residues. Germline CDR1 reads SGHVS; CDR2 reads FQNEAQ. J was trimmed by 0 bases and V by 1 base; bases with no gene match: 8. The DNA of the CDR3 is TGTGCCAGCAGCTTAGGTGCTAGCGGGGGGCCCGTAGCCAAAAACATTCAGTACTTC. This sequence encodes CASSLGASGGPVAKNIQYF.

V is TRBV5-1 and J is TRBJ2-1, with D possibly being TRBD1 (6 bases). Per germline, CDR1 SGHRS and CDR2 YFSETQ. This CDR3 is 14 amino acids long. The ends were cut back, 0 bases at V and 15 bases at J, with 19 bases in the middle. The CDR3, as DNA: TGCGCCAGCAGCTTGGTGGGCGAGACAGGTCCTTGGTTCTTC. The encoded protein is CASSLVGETGPWFF.

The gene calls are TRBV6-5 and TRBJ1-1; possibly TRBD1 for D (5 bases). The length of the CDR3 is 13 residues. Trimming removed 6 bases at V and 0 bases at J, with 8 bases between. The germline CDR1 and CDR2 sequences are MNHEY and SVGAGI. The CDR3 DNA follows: TGTGCCAGCAGCGAGGGACTGAACACTGAAGCTTTCTTT. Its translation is CASSEGLNTEAFF.

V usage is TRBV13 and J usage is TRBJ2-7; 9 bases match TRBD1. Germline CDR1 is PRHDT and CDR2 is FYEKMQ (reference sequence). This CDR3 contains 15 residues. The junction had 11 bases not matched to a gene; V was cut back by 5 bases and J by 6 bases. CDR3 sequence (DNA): TGTGCCAGCAGCGTAGCTCCGGGACAGGGCGGCGAGCAGTACTTC. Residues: CASSVAPGQGGEQYF.

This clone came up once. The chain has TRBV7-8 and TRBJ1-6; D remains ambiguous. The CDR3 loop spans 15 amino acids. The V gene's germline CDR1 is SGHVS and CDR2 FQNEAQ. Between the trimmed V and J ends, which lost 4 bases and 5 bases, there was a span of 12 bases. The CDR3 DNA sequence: TGTGCCAGCAGCTACCGGTTGGGAGATAATTCACCCCTCCACTTT. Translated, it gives CASSYRLGDNSPLHF.

This chain's CDR3 is CASSKTGNEQYF. In DNA form, the CDR3 reads TGTGCCAGCAGCAAGACAGGGAACGAGCAGTACTTC. The V call is TRBV7-9, the J call TRBJ2-7, with 7 bases that match TRBD1. V was clipped by 5 bases and J by 5 bases; unmatched bases: 3. CDR1 and CDR2 (germline): SEHNR, FQNEAQ (reference sequence). The CDR3 length is 12 residues. Variable domain in full (rest from reference TRBV7-9 and TRBJ2-7): DTGVSQNPRHKITKRGQNVTFRCDPISEHNRLYWYRQTLGQGPEFLTYFQNEAQLEKSRLLSDRFSAERPKGSFSTLEIQRTEQGDSAMYLCASSKTGNEQYFGPGTRLTVT.